The 15 T cell receptor beta chains reported below all come from one sample, sequenced in a study of spatial heterogeneity in lung cancer. TCRdb ran MiXCR on the 5' RACE reads and lists one entry per CDR3 protein. The table has about 48,000 distinct CDR3 sequences, 5.3% seen once. Stated time point: sample taken at primary tumor resection. Whole RNA came from tumor, nontumor lung or frozen PBMC and was sequenced without being sorted. Sequenced material: PBMCs, taken at surgery. These receptors originate from a male donor with early-stage non-small cell lung cancer.

This clonotype occurred many times. J is TRBJ2-5 and V is TRBV7-2; 7 positions match TRBD2. The CDR3 has 15 residues. Germline V lookup: CDR1 SGHTA, CDR2 FQGNSA. Trimming cost V 2 bases and J 2 bases; bases outside gene matches: 5. DNA of the CDR3: TGTGCCAGCAGCTTAATGTGGGGGGGGCAAGAGACCCAGTACTTC. Its translation: CASSLMWGGQETQYF.

There are many counts of this clonotype. The chain joins TRBV29-1 to TRBJ2-5; a possible D gene is TRBD1 (6 bases). Trimming shortened V by 7 bases and J by 2 bases, and 11 bases separated the two germline ends. This CDR3 has 12 amino acids. CDR1 is SQVTM and CDR2 is ANQGSEA in the germline V gene. The CDR3 here is CSAMTGQETQYF. As DNA, the CDR3 is TGCAGCGCCATGACAGGTCAAGAGACCCAGTACTTC.

V is TRBV12-3 or TRBV12-4 and J is TRBJ2-1, with TRBD2 identical over 16 bases. J gave up 6 bases and V 6 bases, and 8 bases lay outside the gene matches. The CDR3 has 17 residues. CDR3 region: CASSPPGLAGGGNEQFF. The DNA of the CDR3 is TGTGCCAGCAGCCCCCCGGGACTAGCGGGAGGGGGCAATGAGCAGTTCTTC.

This chain joins TRBV24-1 and TRBJ1-1; perhaps TRBD1 as D (6 bases). CDR3 size: 13 residues. Trimming cost V 3 bases and J 8 bases, with 12 bases left between them. The germline V gene encodes CDR1 KGHDR and CDR2 SFDVKD. For the CDR3, the DNA is TGTGCCACCAGTGATACAGGGTTGCGCGAAGCTTTCTTT. Amino acids: CATSDTGLREAFF.

This clonotype was recorded at least ten times. The chain combines TRBV28 with TRBJ2-1; 8 bases are shared with TRBD2. Trimming removed 6 bases from V and 2 bases from J; junction bases left unmatched: 6. Germline CDR1 and CDR2: MDHEN and SYDVKM. The CDR3 covers 15 residues. In DNA, the CDR3 is TGTGCCAGCAGAGAAAGCGGGAGCACCTACAATGAGCAGTTCTTC. Translated, it gives CASRESGSTYNEQFF.

This clonotype was seen at least ten times. This chain links TRBV11-3 with TRBJ2-1; D assignment may be TRBD1 or TRBD2 (5 bases each). CDR3 size: 15 residues. Germline CDR1 SGHNT, CDR2 YENEEA. The germline V and J ends were trimmed by 4 bases and 4 bases, with 14 bases remaining between them. The CDR3 reads CASSSSPGPYNEQFF. For the CDR3, the DNA is TGTGCCAGCAGCTCGTCCCCGGGACCATACAATGAGCAGTTCTTC.

This clonotype was seen a handful of times. This chain connects TRBV29-1 to TRBJ2-5, with 9 bases identical to TRBD2. Germline trimming cut 4 bases from V and 5 bases from J; bases unmatched to any gene: 5. Per germline, CDR1 SQVTM and CDR2 ANQGSEA. The CDR3 spans 13 residues. CDR3 residues: CSVAGGRGETQYF. CDR3 DNA sequence: TGCAGCGTTGCTGGCGGGAGGGGGGAGACCCAGTACTTC.

This clonotype showed up many times. Written as DNA, the CDR3 is TGCGCCAGCAGCCAGGATAGCACAGATACGCAGTATTTT. Translated, it gives CASSQDSTDTQYF. The gene calls are TRBV5-1 and TRBJ2-3; no clear D. V lost 4 bases and J 0 bases, leaving 6 bases between the germline ends. Germline V gene data show CDR1 as SGHRS and CDR2 as YFSETQ. The CDR3 sequence is 13 residues long.

This clonotype has a count of ten or more. Sequence at one end of the junction differs from germline and may be a read error. CDR3 DNA: TGCGCCAGCAGCCGTTCACTAGCGGGAGGGTACACTGAGCAGTTCTTC. Translating gives CASSRSLAGGYTEQFF. V usage is TRBV4-3 and J usage is TRBJ2-1; 13 nucleotides line up with TRBD2. Germline CDR1 is LGHNA and CDR2 is YSLEER. This CDR3 region has 16 residues.

This clonotype has at least ten counts. The chain has TRBV6-6 and TRBJ2-6; the D gene is possibly TRBD2 (5 bases). The CDR3 sequence is 15 residues long. Germline V CDR1 and CDR2: MNHNY, SVGAGI (reference sequence). Trimming removed 10 bases from V and 3 bases from J, with 16 bases in between. The CDR3 sequence: CAISGGGGGANVLTF. The CDR3 DNA reads as TGTGCCATCAGCGGAGGTGGCGGTGGGGCCAACGTCCTGACTTTC.

To note about this clonotype: Being one base from a much bigger clone, this may be a read error. This chain connects TRBV19 to TRBJ2-1; D possibly corresponds to TRBD1 (5 bases). Germline CDR1 LNHDA, CDR2 SQIVND (reference sequence). The CDR3 is 12 residues long. For the CDR3, the DNA is TGTACCAGTGCCGGACCAAGGGGTGAGCAGTTCTTC. Protein product: CTSAGPRGEQFF.

This clonotype showed up many times. The chain links TRBV20-1 to TRBJ1-2, with D perhaps matching TRBD1 (5 bases). The CDR3 is 14 residues long. V lost 4 bases, J lost 2 bases, and 14 bases lay in between. The germline V gene encodes CDR1 DFQATT and CDR2 SNEGSKA (reference sequence). Here the CDR3 reads CSAIIGRANYGYTF. The CDR3 nucleotides are TGCAGTGCTATTATAGGCAGGGCGAACTATGGCTACACCTTC.

This clonotype has at least ten counts. The V gene is TRBV10-3, the J gene TRBJ2-1; D gene ambiguous. V lost 4 bases, J lost 6 bases, and 19 bases lay in between. This CDR3 is built from 16 residues. Looked up from germline, CDR1 is ENHRY and CDR2 is SYGVKD. The CDR3 DNA sequence: TGTGCCATCAGTGGCGATCGGAGACTGCCCCCCAATGAGCAGTTCTTC. This translates into CAISGDRRLPPNEQFF.

This clonotype was counted at least ten times. The chain recombines TRBV18 with TRBJ2-1, with 8 bases aligning to TRBD1. The V and J ends lost 0 bases and 2 bases, in that order; junction bases with no gene match: 3. Germline V lookup: CDR1 KGHSH, CDR2 LQKENI. The CDR3 loop spans 16 amino acids. CDR3 residues: CASSPPAGGPYNEQFF. The CDR3 region has the DNA TGTGCCAGCTCACCACCCGCAGGGGGCCCCTACAATGAGCAGTTCTTC.

This clonotype appeared many times. The chain joins TRBV4-1 to TRBJ2-7, with 10 nucleotides matching TRBD2. V lost 1 base to trimming and J lost 4 bases; unmatched junction nucleotides: 4. CDR1 and CDR2 (germline): MGHRA, YSYEKL. The CDR3 is 15 residues long. CDR3 region: CASSQVTSGVYEQYF. Written as DNA, the CDR3 is TGCGCCAGCAGCCAAGTAACTAGCGGGGTTTACGAGCAGTACTTC.